This T cell receptor (beta chain) was documented in a study of T-cell reconstitution after alpha-beta-depleted transplantation in children. Overall study findings and caveats: Reports say that about two months after transplant, the alpha-beta T cells came out of several hundred graft clones that had expanded.

This clonotype was seen a handful of times. Its antigen is not identified. Unique molecular identifiers were used in preparing the TCRbeta library. Each CDR3 protein gets one entry after TCRdb re-called the PCR reads with MiXCR. Among over 400,000 distinct CDR3 sequences, 43% were seen once, and the ten largest hold under 35%. The receptor's source is a girl under 10 years old with aplastic anemia, due to receive a stem cell transplant. The starting material was PBMCs, obtained before TCRalphabeta/CD19-depleted stem cell transplant.

CDR3 residues: CASSPDRRGDEQYF. The CDR3 region has the DNA TGCGCCAGCAGCCCGGACAGGAGGGGGGACGAGCAGTACTTC. The gene calls are TRBV5-1 and TRBJ2-7; a weak D match, TRBD1 (7 bases). Germline CDR1 SGHRS, CDR2 YFSETQ. This CDR3 contains 14 residues. The V end was cut by 4 bases, the J end by 5 bases, with 16 bases between.